The 15 T cell receptor beta chains given below trace back to one sample, sequenced in a study of blood T cell repertoires in COVID-19. Produced via immunoSEQ multiplex PCR; TCRdb's table is partial and in-frame only. The sample includes under 80,000 clones, 79% of them seen just once. Sequencing input: peripheral blood. The receptors originated from a human donor in a cohort sampled during active COVID-19.

Here the CDR3 DNA reads TGTGCCAGCAGCCGGGGACTTTCCTACGAGCAGTACTTC. Translating it yields CASSRGLSYEQYF. J is TRBJ2-7 and V is TRBV14; a weak D match, TRBD2 (6 bases). The CDR3 sequence is 13 residues long. Germline CDR1 and CDR2: SGHDN and FVKESK. Trimming pared 4 bases from V and 1 base from J, leaving 8 bases between.

The chain combines TRBV7-8 with TRBJ1-2; D gene ambiguous. The V gene lost 1 base and the J gene lost 7 bases, with 10 bases spanning the gap. Germline loops: CDR1 SGHVS, CDR2 FQNEAQ. CDR3 size: 13 residues. CDR3 protein: CASSLVELGGYTF. CDR3 DNA sequence: TGTGCCAGCAGCTTAGTGGAGTTGGGTGGCTACACCTTC.

This clone was observed a single time. The V and J genes are TRBV18 and TRBJ2-7, with 9 bases identical to TRBD1. Germline V gene lookup returns CDR1 KGHSH and CDR2 LQKENI. The V and J ends lost 4 bases and 2 bases, in that order; junction bases with no gene match: 9. The CDR3 extends over 16 amino acids. In nucleotides, the CDR3 is TGTGCCAGCTCACGAGGACCGGGACAGGGTCCCTACGAGCAGTACTTC. Its protein is CASSRGPGQGPYEQYF. The entire variable domain, with the rest obtained from reference TRBV18 and TRBJ2-7, is as follows: NAGVMQNPRHLVRRRGQEARLRCSPMKGHSHVYWYRQLPEEGLKFMVYLQKENIIDESGMPKERFSAEFPKEGPSILRIQQVVRGDSAAYFCASSRGPGQGPYEQYFGPGTRLTVT.

The genes are TRBV7-9 and TRBJ1-4; D possibly corresponds to TRBD1 (6 bases). The CDR3 is 15 residues long. Germline lookup yields CDR1 SEHNR and CDR2 FQNEAQ (reference sequence). The V and J ends lost 5 bases and 6 bases respectively, with 16 bases between them. The CDR3 DNA reads as TGTGCCAGCAGCCAGGACAGCGGCCAAGATGAAAAACTGTTTTTT. Protein: CASSQDSGQDEKLFF.

The J gene is TRBJ1-2, the V gene TRBV15, with D perhaps TRBD1 (6 bases). The CDR3 runs 13 residues. With 3 bases removed from V and 4 bases from J, the gap between germline ends came to 9 bases. Germline V CDR1 and CDR2: LNHNV, YYDKDF (reference sequence). The CDR3 DNA follows: TGTGCCACCAGCAGCTTACAGGGCTATGGCTACACCTTC. It is translated as CATSSLQGYGYTF.

The V call is TRBV7-3, the J call TRBJ2-7; possible D gene TRBD2, 5 bases. The CDR3 contains 14 residues. In germline, CDR1 is SGHTA, CDR2 FQGTGA. Trimming pared 5 bases from V and 6 bases from J, leaving 17 bases between. The CDR3 nucleotides are TGTGCCAGCAGCCCGGGATCGTCCCTCGGCGAGCAGTACTTC. Translation: CASSPGSSLGEQYF.

The chain has TRBV6-5 and TRBJ1-2; D is undetermined. CDR1 is MNHEY and CDR2 is SVGAGI in the germline V gene. Between the trimmed V and J ends, which lost 7 bases and 1 base, there was a span of 10 bases. The CDR3 sequence is 13 residues long. The CDR3 protein is CASTSQSNYGYTF. For the CDR3, the DNA is TGTGCCAGCACCTCACAAAGTAACTATGGCTACACCTTC.

This rearrangement joins TRBV28 to TRBJ1-5; TRBD1 matches 7 bases. Germline trimming cut 4 bases from V and 1 base from J; bases unmatched to any gene: 4. The germline V gene encodes CDR1 MDHEN and CDR2 SYDVKM. The CDR3 totals 15 residues. This chain's CDR3 is CASSSYRGSNQPQHF. CDR3 coding DNA: TGTGCCAGCAGTTCGTACAGGGGAAGCAATCAGCCCCAGCATTTT.

The sample holds a few counts of this clone. The chain combines TRBV12-2 with TRBJ2-1; TRBD2 was called by the table and not checked on the DNA. TRBV12-2 is marked as a pseudogene. CDR3 length equals 20 residues. The CDR3 DNA follows: TGTGCAAGTCGCTTAATTGGGAGGACCCCAAGAAGGGTCCCCTACAATGAGCAGTTCTTC. This codes for CASRLIGRTPRRVPYNEQFF.

This clone was counted a few times. V and J are TRBV6-2 or TRBV6-3 and TRBJ2-1, with 11 bases lining up with TRBD2. CDR3 size: 16 residues. The germline V gene has CDR1 MNHEY and CDR2 SVGEGT. Trimming cost V 2 bases and J 7 bases; bases outside gene matches: 7. CDR3: CASSYKGASGRNEQFF. DNA for the CDR3: TGTGCCAGCAGTTACAAGGGGGCTAGCGGGAGGAATGAGCAGTTCTTC.

This chain links TRBV5-4 with TRBJ2-6, with a tentative D call TRBD1 (5 bases). Germline V gene data show CDR1 as SGHNT and CDR2 as YYREEE (reference sequence). This CDR3 spans 19 amino acids. With 4 bases removed from V and 3 bases from J, the gap between germline ends came to 23 bases. The CDR3 reads CASSRRGTGLYGGANVLTF. In DNA, the CDR3 is TGTGCCAGCAGCCGAAGGGGAACGGGCCTGTACGGTGGGGCCAACGTCCTGACTTTC.

The V gene is TRBV28, the J gene TRBJ2-5; 7 nucleotides line up with TRBD1. The CDR3 contains 14 residues. With 5 bases clipped from V and 1 base from J, the junction kept 4 bases outside the gene matches. The germline V gene encodes CDR1 MDHEN and CDR2 SYDVKM. The CDR3 sequence: CASSPWTGQETQYF. The CDR3 DNA follows: TGTGCCAGCAGTCCCTGGACAGGCCAAGAGACCCAGTACTTC.

The chain joins TRBV29-1 to TRBJ2-1; weak D call: TRBD1 (6 bases). Germline loops: CDR1 SQVTM, CDR2 ANQGSEA. The CDR3 is made up of 13 amino acids. V was cut by 7 bases and J by 7 bases, with 17 bases left in between. The CDR3 loop reads CSAGTSLRNEQFF. The CDR3 nucleotides read TGCAGCGCCGGGACATCCTTGCGGAATGAGCAGTTCTTC.

This chain links TRBV5-1 with TRBJ2-5; 7 positions match TRBD2. Trimming cost V 5 bases and J 4 bases; bases outside gene matches: 14. There are 16 residues in the CDR3. Germline CDR1 SGHRS, CDR2 YFSETQ. CDR3 protein: CASSPSGAAWGETQYF. The CDR3, as DNA: TGCGCCAGCAGTCCTAGCGGTGCGGCTTGGGGAGAGACCCAGTACTTC.

The J gene is TRBJ1-2, the V gene TRBV4-1; D is unclear. The V end lost 0 bases, the J end lost 2 bases, and 10 bases lay between the germline ends. The CDR3 sequence is 15 residues long. CDR1 and CDR2 (germline): MGHRA, YSYEKL. The CDR3 is CASSQEGTRNYGYTF. CDR3 DNA sequence: TGCGCCAGCAGCCAAGAGGGCACCCGAAACTATGGCTACACCTTC.